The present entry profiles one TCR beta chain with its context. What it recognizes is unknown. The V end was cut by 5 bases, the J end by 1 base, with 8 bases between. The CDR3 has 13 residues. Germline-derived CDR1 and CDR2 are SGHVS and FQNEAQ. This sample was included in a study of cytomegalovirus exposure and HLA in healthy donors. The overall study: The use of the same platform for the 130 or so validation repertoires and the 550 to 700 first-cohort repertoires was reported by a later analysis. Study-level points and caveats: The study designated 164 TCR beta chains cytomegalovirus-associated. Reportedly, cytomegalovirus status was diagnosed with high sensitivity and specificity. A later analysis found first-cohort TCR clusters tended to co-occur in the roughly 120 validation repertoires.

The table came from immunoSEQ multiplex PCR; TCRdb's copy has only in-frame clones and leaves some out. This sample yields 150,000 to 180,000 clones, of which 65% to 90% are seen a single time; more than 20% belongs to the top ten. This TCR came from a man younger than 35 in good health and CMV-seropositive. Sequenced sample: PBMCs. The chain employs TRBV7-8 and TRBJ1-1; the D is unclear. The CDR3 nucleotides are TGTGCCAGCAGCCAAGCAGGGAACACTGAAGCTTTCTTT. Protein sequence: CASSQAGNTEAFF.